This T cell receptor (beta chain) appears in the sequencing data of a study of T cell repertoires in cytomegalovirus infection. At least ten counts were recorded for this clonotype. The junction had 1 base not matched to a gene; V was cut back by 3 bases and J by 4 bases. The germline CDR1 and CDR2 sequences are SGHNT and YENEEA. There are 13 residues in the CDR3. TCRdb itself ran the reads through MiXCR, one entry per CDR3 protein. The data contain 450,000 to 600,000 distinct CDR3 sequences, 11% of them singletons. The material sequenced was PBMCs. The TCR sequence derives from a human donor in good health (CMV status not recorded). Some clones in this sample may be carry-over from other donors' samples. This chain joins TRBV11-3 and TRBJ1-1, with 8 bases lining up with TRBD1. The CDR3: CASSFGQGTEAFF. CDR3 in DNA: TGTGCCAGCAGCTTCGGACAGGGCACTGAAGCTTTCTTT.